Listed here are 13 T cell receptor beta chains from one sample, sequenced in a study of post-analysis software for immune sequencing data. General study points: Comparison of patients with controls showed five TRBV segments more frequent in patients, TRBV5-6, TRBV5-1 and TRBV20-1 among them.

Researchers reported that TCR beta cDNA libraries carried unique molecular identifiers. One entry per CDR3 protein results from TCRdb running MiXCR on the PCR reads. Of 350,000 to 450,000 distinct CDR3 sequences listed, 39% are singletons. These receptors' targets are unknown. Sequencing input: blood. The origin of the receptors is a girl aged 2 to 9 with multiple sclerosis.

This clonotype was detected a few times. The V call is TRBV20-1, the J call TRBJ2-1, with D hard to call. The V gene lost 0 bases and the J gene lost 0 bases, with 9 bases spanning the gap. CDR3 length equals 15 residues. Germline assignment: CDR1 DFQATT and CDR2 SNEGSKA (reference sequence). CDR3 amino acids: CSAREGGSSYNEQFF. In DNA form, the CDR3 reads TGCAGTGCTAGAGAGGGCGGAAGCTCCTACAATGAGCAGTTCTTC.

This chain joins TRBV20-1 and TRBJ1-5; maybe TRBD1 (5 bases). Trimming shortened V by 2 bases and J by 0 bases, and 11 bases separated the two germline ends. Germline CDR1 and CDR2: DFQATT and SNEGSKA (reference sequence). This CDR3 contains 15 residues. CDR3 residues: CSARPQGYSNQPQHF. CDR3 in DNA: TGCAGTGCTAGACCTCAGGGATATAGCAATCAGCCCCAGCATTTT.

The chain couples TRBV12-3 or TRBV12-4 to TRBJ1-6; tentatively, D is TRBD1 (5 bases). This CDR3 spans 17 amino acids. V was shortened by 6 bases and J by 0 bases, with 15 bases between the two germline ends. The CDR3 here is CASRDGAPLSYNSPLHF. Written as DNA, the CDR3 is TGTGCCAGCAGAGATGGGGCCCCCCTCTCCTATAATTCACCCCTCCACTTT.

This clonotype was recorded a few times. This sequence joins TRBV7-9 and TRBJ1-6; the D is unclear. V was pared by 0 bases and J by 4 bases, with 4 bases between. Germline V gene lookup returns CDR1 SEHNR and CDR2 FQNEAQ (reference sequence). The CDR3 loop spans 14 amino acids. As DNA, the CDR3 is TGTGCCAGCAGCTTAGCGCGGTATAATTCACCCCTCCACTTT. It encodes CASSLARYNSPLHF.

Only a few counts were recorded for this clonotype. The chain joins TRBV5-1 to TRBJ2-1; D remains ambiguous. Trimming took off 0 bases at V and 4 bases at J, with 8 bases between the two ends. Germline loops: CDR1 SGHRS, CDR2 YFSETQ. The CDR3 is made up of 14 amino acids. The CDR3 is CASSLARMYNEQFF. The CDR3 bases are TGCGCCAGCAGCTTGGCTCGAATGTACAATGAGCAGTTCTTC.

This clonotype was detected only a few times. V gene TRBV11-2 combines with J gene TRBJ2-1, with D unresolved. Between the trimmed V and J ends, which lost 1 base and 0 bases, there was a span of 7 bases. The CDR3 contains 15 residues. Per the germline V gene, CDR1 is SGHAT and CDR2 is FQNNGV. CDR3 residues: CASSLVGFSYNEQFF. The DNA of the CDR3 is TGTGCCAGCAGCTTAGTAGGATTCTCCTACAATGAGCAGTTCTTC.

This clonotype was seen a handful of times. V and J are TRBV6-4 and TRBJ1-2; 8 nucleotides agree with TRBD1. V dropped 8 bases and J dropped 3; count of bases not matched to a gene: 8. The CDR3 runs 14 residues. Germline V gene lookup returns CDR1 MRHNA and CDR2 SNTAGT. The CDR3 nucleotides are TGTGCCAGCGACTTGGACAGGGCGGACTATGGCTACACCTTC. Translated: CASDLDRADYGYTF.

This clonotype turned up a few times. The rearrangement joins TRBV28 to TRBJ2-7; TRBD2 matches at 8 bases. Looked up from germline, CDR1 is MDHEN and CDR2 is SYDVKM. This CDR3 has 15 amino acids. V was clipped by 5 bases and J by 1 base; unmatched bases: 7. CDR3 in amino acids: CASSRSGSLSYEQYF. The CDR3, as DNA: TGTGCCAGCAGTCGGAGCGGGAGTCTTTCCTACGAGCAGTACTTC.

This chain links TRBV20-1 with TRBJ2-7, with 8 bases fitting TRBD1. This CDR3 is 16 amino acids long. Trimming took 6 bases from V and 2 from J; bases not matched to a gene: 15. Germline CDR1 DFQATT, CDR2 SNEGSKA (reference sequence). The CDR3 region is CSADRNDRGPPYEQYF. The CDR3, as DNA: TGCAGTGCGGACCGCAACGACAGGGGTCCCCCCTACGAGCAGTACTTC.

The sample holds a few counts of this clonotype. Written as DNA, the CDR3 is TGCAGTGTACGAGGACTAGCGGGATACGAGCAGTACTTC. This gives the protein CSVRGLAGYEQYF. The chain combines TRBV20-1 with TRBJ2-7; 12 positions match TRBD2. Losses at the gene ends were 7 bases for V and 4 bases for J; bases not matched to a gene: 5. The germline gives CDR1 DFQATT, CDR2 SNEGSKA (reference sequence). The CDR3 contains 13 residues.

This chain connects TRBV20-1 to TRBJ1-1, with a tentative D call TRBD1 (6 bases). Germline CDR1 is DFQATT and CDR2 is SNEGSKA (reference sequence). The CDR3 extends over 14 amino acids. V dropped 6 bases and J dropped 4 bases, with 18 bases sitting between them. CDR3 residues: CSAVTGLESTEAFF. The CDR3 DNA sequence: TGCAGTGCCGTAACAGGGCTGGAAAGCACTGAAGCTTTCTTT.

The chain is built from TRBV6-5 and TRBJ1-1; D unresolved. CDR3 size: 15 residues. Deletions cut 5 bases from V and 1 base from J, with 14 bases between. Germline V gene lookup returns CDR1 MNHEY and CDR2 SVGAGI. This chain's CDR3 is CASSPGLVRNTEAFF. The CDR3 coding sequence is TGTGCCAGCAGTCCGGGTCTCGTCCGGAACACTGAAGCTTTCTTT.

This clonotype appeared a few times. This rearrangement joins TRBV5-1 to TRBJ2-5; D could derive from TRBD1 or TRBD2 (5 bases each). In germline, CDR1 is SGHRS, CDR2 YFSETQ. The CDR3 is 16 residues long. The germline V and J ends were trimmed by 7 bases and 1 base, with 20 bases remaining between them. CDR3 coding DNA: TGCGCCAGCCGCGATGGGGGAGCGGTTCCCCAAGAGACCCAGTACTTC. This translates into CASRDGGAVPQETQYF.